This passage covers 30 T cell receptor beta chains from one sample sequenced in a study of low-dose radiotherapy and immunotherapy resistance in tumors (dated by TCRdb to between 2021 and 2023). First-strand cDNA was synthesized using Superscript III and a set of TRAV- and TRBV-specific primers, so that both TCRalpha and TCRbeta chains were covered. TCRs were amplified with Phusion for around 20 PCR cycles, with a constant-region primer paired with the adapter attached to the V primers. TCRdb ran its own pipeline on the public reads, namely fastp trimming at Q25 and MiXCR clone calling, and kept in-frame beta chains. Each record represents a unique CDR3 protein, reported with the most common genes and DNA among its rows. This sample comprises under 20,000 distinct CDR3 sequences, around 72% of them detected only once. The ten largest account for roughly 10% of the sample. These receptors were taken from a human donor with advanced metastatic prostate, ovarian, gallbladder or colorectal cancer (not recorded which). This table probably holds off-target reads from a library built for another chain.

The V gene is TRBV2, the J gene TRBJ1-5; 8 bases line up with TRBD1. This CDR3 is 13 amino acids long. Losses at the gene ends were 9 bases for V and 3 bases for J; bases not matched to a gene: 4. Germline CDR1 SNHLY, CDR2 FYNNEI. The CDR3 DNA follows: TGTGCCAGAGGACAGGGCCCCAATCAGCCCCAGCATTTT. This codes for CARGQGPNQPQHF. Full variable domain (missing parts from reference TRBV2 and TRBJ1-5): EPEVTQTPSHQVTQMGQEVILRCVPISNHLYFYWYRQILGQKVEFLVSFYNNEISEKSEIFDDQFSVERPDGSNFTLKIRSTKLEDSAMYFCARGQGPNQPQHFGDGTRLSIL.

CDR3 bases: TGTGCCAGCAGTCCCGGGGACAGGGTCACCGGGGAGCTGTTTTTT. This sequence encodes CASSPGDRVTGELFF. The V and J genes are TRBV28 and TRBJ2-2; 9 bases agree with TRBD1. CDR3 length equals 15 residues. Germline V lookup: CDR1 MDHEN, CDR2 SYDVKM. V shed 5 bases, J shed 4 bases, and the junction held 5 bases outside the gene matches.

DNA for the CDR3: TGCAGTGCTAGAGATATTGAGGTTGGGTATGAGCAGTTCTTC. Translating it yields CSARDIEVGYEQFF. V gene TRBV20-1 combines with J gene TRBJ2-1; D is unresolved. The ends were cut back, 0 bases at V and 8 bases at J, with 14 bases in the middle. The germline V gene has CDR1 DFQATT and CDR2 SNEGSKA (reference sequence). The CDR3 runs 14 residues.

This chain uses TRBV24-1 with TRBJ2-7; no definite D call. The CDR3 length is 11 residues. The ends were cut back, 1 base at V and 5 bases at J, with 2 bases in the middle. CDR1 is KGHDR, CDR2 SFDVKD, per germline. CDR3 DNA sequence: TGTGCCACCAGTGATTTAAACGAGCAGTACTTC. Its translation is CATSDLNEQYF.

Worth noting for this clonotype: A read error may account for a junction end that differs from germline. The V gene is TRBV10-3, the J gene TRBJ1-2, with TRBD1 matching 7 bases. Germline CDR1 and CDR2: ENHRY and SYGVKD. CDR3 length equals 14 residues. The CDR3 region has the DNA TGTACCATCACTAGGACAGGAGGGCTCGACGGCTACACCTTC. It yields the protein CTITRTGGLDGYTF.

This clonotype showed up just once. The chain couples TRBV27 to TRBJ2-7; perhaps TRBD2 as D (6 bases). V lost 5 bases to trimming and J lost 9 bases, with 32 bases between them. CDR1 and CDR2 from the germline V gene are MNHEY and SMNVEV (reference sequence). The CDR3 has 18 residues. The CDR3 sequence is CASSPTRGSLVLATRQYF. CDR3 DNA: TGTGCCAGCAGTCCGACTCGTGGCTCCTTGGTTCTAGCGACTCGGCAGTACTTC.

This clonotype was detected only once. This rearrangement joins TRBV13 to TRBJ1-1, with D perhaps matching TRBD1 (6 bases). The length of the CDR3 is 14 residues. Trimming cost V 1 base and J 7 bases, with 13 bases left between them. Germline assignment: CDR1 PRHDT and CDR2 FYEKMQ (reference sequence). Here the CDR3 reads CASSLAHGQLEAFF. The CDR3 nucleotides read TGTGCCAGCAGCTTAGCTCATGGACAGCTTGAAGCTTTCTTT.

The chain uses TRBV11-3 and TRBJ2-2; D unclear. Between the trimmed V and J ends, which lost 2 bases and 3 bases, there was a span of 1 base. From germline, CDR1 is SGHNT and CDR2 YENEEA. The CDR3 has 12 amino acids. CDR3 sequence reads: CASSLHTGELFF. In DNA, the CDR3 is TGTGCCAGCAGCTTACACACCGGGGAGCTGTTTTTT.

The V gene is TRBV2, the J gene TRBJ1-1, with a tentative D call TRBD1 (6 bases). Germline V gives CDR1 SNHLY, CDR2 FYNNEI. V was trimmed by 5 bases and J by 8 bases, leaving 21 bases between them. The CDR3 consists of 15 residues. The CDR3 is CASSPRRGWGEEAFF. The CDR3 bases are TGTGCCAGCAGTCCCCGGAGGGGGTGGGGGGAAGAAGCTTTCTTT.

The chain is built from TRBV18 and TRBJ1-4, with D perhaps matching TRBD1 (5 bases). Germline-derived CDR1 and CDR2 are KGHSH and LQKENI. Between the trimmed V and J ends, which lost 2 bases and 4 bases, there was a span of 14 bases. This CDR3 has 16 residues. CDR3 sequence: CASSPSLRGDNEKLFF. The DNA for the CDR3 is TGTGCCAGCTCACCATCCTTGCGGGGGGATAATGAAAAACTGTTTTTT.

In this sample, this clonotype turned up a few times. The V call is TRBV19, the J call TRBJ1-5, with D possibly being TRBD1 (5 bases). The CDR3 contains 13 residues. Germline CDR1 LNHDA, CDR2 SQIVND (reference sequence). Trimming removed 6 bases from V and 1 base from J, with 7 bases in between. The CDR3 DNA sequence: TGTGCCAGTAGGGCAGGGAGCAATCAGCCCCAGCATTTT. Encoded protein: CASRAGSNQPQHF. Together with reference TRBV19 and TRBJ1-5, the CDR3 gives the full variable domain: DGGITQSPKYLFRKEGQNVTLSCEQNLNHDAMYWYRQDPGQGLRLIYYSQIVNDFQKGDIAEGYSVSREKKESFPLTVTSAQKNPTAFYLCASRAGSNQPQHFGDGTRLSIL.

The rearrangement links TRBV4-1 to TRBJ2-3; D remains ambiguous. Looked up from germline, CDR1 is MGHRA and CDR2 is YSYEKL. The germline V and J ends were trimmed by 2 bases and 0 bases, with 12 bases remaining between them. This CDR3 spans 16 amino acids. This CDR3 reads CASSQYFPVSTDTQYF. The CDR3 DNA sequence: TGCGCCAGCAGCCAATATTTTCCGGTGAGCACAGATACGCAGTATTTT.

The genes are TRBV28 and TRBJ2-7, with unresolved D. The CDR3 consists of 13 residues. Germline V gene lookup returns CDR1 MDHEN and CDR2 SYDVKM. V was cut by 4 bases and J by 0 bases, with 7 bases left in between. The CDR3 DNA reads as TGTGCCAGCAGTTACACCACCTCCTACGAGCAGTACTTC. The encoded protein is CASSYTTSYEQYF.

The chain joins TRBV27 to TRBJ1-1; weak D call: TRBD1 (5 bases). Trimming shortened V by 3 bases and J by 6 bases, and 11 bases separated the two germline ends. Germline V CDR1 and CDR2: MNHEY, SMNVEV (reference sequence). There are 13 residues in the CDR3. The CDR3 spells CASSFLPGAEAFF. The CDR3 DNA follows: TGTGCCAGCAGTTTTTTGCCGGGGGCTGAAGCTTTCTTT.

The gene calls are TRBV6-6 and TRBJ2-1; TRBD2 agrees at 7 bases. This CDR3 is 14 amino acids long. V dropped 4 bases and J dropped 6; count of bases not matched to a gene: 6. The germline gives CDR1 MNHNY, CDR2 SVGAGI (reference sequence). CDR3 nucleotide sequence: TGTGCCAGCAGTTCCCTCGGGAGGATCAATGAGCAGTTCTTC. Translated: CASSSLGRINEQFF.

The chain links TRBV4-1 to TRBJ2-3; 8 bases match TRBD1. CDR1 and CDR2 (germline): MGHRA, YSYEKL. V was clipped by 4 bases and J by 0 bases; unmatched bases: 9. The CDR3 has 17 residues. CDR3 protein: CASSRENRGTSTDTQYF. CDR3 nucleotides: TGCGCCAGCAGCCGAGAAAACAGGGGGACTAGCACAGATACGCAGTATTTT.

This clonotype was picked up a small number of times. V usage is TRBV18 and J usage is TRBJ1-1; D is perhaps TRBD1 (5 bases). Trimming took off 1 base at V and 6 bases at J, with 9 bases between the two ends. The V gene's germline CDR1 is KGHSH and CDR2 LQKENI. The CDR3 is 13 amino acids. The CDR3 nucleotides are TGTGCCAGCTCACCACTCGACAGAGCTGAAGCTTTCTTT. It translates to CASSPLDRAEAFF. Looking up the rest from reference TRBV18 and TRBJ1-1 gives the full variable domain: NAGVMQNPRHLVRRRGQEARLRCSPMKGHSHVYWYRQLPEEGLKFMVYLQKENIIDESGMPKERFSAEFPKEGPSILRIQQVVRGDSAAYFCASSPLDRAEAFFGQGTRLTVV.

This chain links TRBV5-1 with TRBJ2-1, with no clear D. Germline assignment: CDR1 SGHRS and CDR2 YFSETQ. The ends were cut back, 5 bases at V and 2 bases at J, with 14 bases in the middle. This CDR3 has 15 residues. CDR3 residues: CASRPSLGTYNEQFF. In nucleotides, the CDR3 is TGCGCCAGCAGGCCGTCATTGGGCACCTACAATGAGCAGTTCTTC.

The J gene is TRBJ2-5, the V gene TRBV3-1; D is perhaps TRBD2 (6 bases). CDR3 size: 14 residues. Trimming removed 1 base at V and 5 bases at J, with 11 bases between. CDR1 is LGHDT, CDR2 YNNKEL, per germline (reference sequence). This CDR3 reads CASSQATTSETQYF. In nucleotides, the CDR3 is TGTGCCAGCAGCCAAGCTACGACTAGTGAGACCCAGTACTTC.

This chain connects TRBV24-1 to TRBJ2-1; 7 bases agree with TRBD2. CDR3 length: 15 amino acids. The V segment lost 3 bases and the J segment 4 bases; nucleotides outside the gene matches: 5. Per germline, CDR1 KGHDR and CDR2 SFDVKD. The CDR3 DNA sequence: TGTGCCACCAGTGATAGCAGCGGGGCTTACAATGAGCAGTTCTTC. Its translation: CATSDSSGAYNEQFF.

The chain couples TRBV2 to TRBJ2-1; the match to TRBD2 covers 8 bases. Germline trimming cut 5 bases from V and 2 bases from J; bases unmatched to any gene: 8. CDR3 length equals 16 residues. Germline values: CDR1 SNHLY, CDR2 FYNNEI. DNA of the CDR3: TGTGCCAGCAGTAGGCTAGCGGGTTCAGCCTACAATGAGCAGTTCTTC. Translated: CASSRLAGSAYNEQFF.

The rearrangement joins TRBV18 to TRBJ1-1; D might be TRBD1 (6 bases). V was clipped by 4 bases and J by 4 bases, with 13 bases between them. The length of the CDR3 is 14 residues. CDR1 is KGHSH, CDR2 LQKENI, per germline. CDR3 sequence reads: CASSQTGLVTEAFF. In nucleotides, the CDR3 is TGTGCCAGCTCACAAACAGGGCTGGTCACTGAAGCTTTCTTT.

In nucleotides, the CDR3 is TGCAGCGTTGTTTGGGCGGGTCAAGAGACCCAGTACTTC. Amino acids: CSVVWAGQETQYF. The chain links TRBV29-1 to TRBJ2-5; maybe TRBD2 (5 bases). Germline-derived CDR1 and CDR2 are SQVTM and ANQGSEA. V was cut by 4 bases and J by 2 bases, with 11 bases left in between. The CDR3 covers 13 residues.

This clonotype was counted between two and nine times. The V call is TRBV5-4, the J call TRBJ2-3; a possible D gene is TRBD1 (7 bases). Per the germline V gene, CDR1 is SGHNT and CDR2 is YYREEE (reference sequence). V dropped 4 bases and J dropped 2 bases, with 14 bases sitting between them. This CDR3 has 15 amino acids. CDR3 sequence (DNA): TGTGCCAGCAGCGCGGGACAGACTAACACAGATACGCAGTATTTT. This gives the protein CASSAGQTNTDTQYF. The full variable domain, completed using reference TRBV5-4 and TRBJ2-3, is ETGVTQSPTHLIKTRGQQVTLRCSSQSGHNTVSWYQQALGQGPQFIFQYYREEENGRGNFPPRFSGLQFPNYSSELNVNALELDDSALYLCASSAGQTNTDTQYFGPGTRLTVL.

The J gene is TRBJ2-2, the V gene TRBV5-1; D possibly matches TRBD1 or TRBD2 (6 bases each). Germline V lookup: CDR1 SGHRS, CDR2 YFSETQ. V shed 0 bases and J shed 0 bases, with 12 bases lying between them. The CDR3 has 17 residues. For the CDR3, the DNA is TGCGCCAGCAGCTTGGCTGTCGGGGGCGCGAACACCGGGGAGCTGTTTTTT. It is translated as CASSLAVGGANTGELFF.

The gene calls are TRBV6-2 or TRBV6-3 and TRBJ1-6; a weak D match, TRBD1 (5 bases). This CDR3 spans 16 amino acids. V was trimmed by 7 bases and J by 7 bases, leaving 20 bases between them. The germline V gene has CDR1 MNHEY and CDR2 SVGEGT. The CDR3 nucleotides are TGTGCCAGCACCTCCTTGGAGCCAGGGATGAATTCACCCCTCCACTTT. Protein product: CASTSLEPGMNSPLHF.

A few counts support this clonotype. The chain is built from TRBV12-3 or TRBV12-4 and TRBJ1-5; TRBD1 aligns across 8 bases. Trimming removed 6 bases from V and 0 bases from J; junction bases left unmatched: 10. This CDR3 comprises 17 residues. The CDR3 reads CASSELTGGGSNQPQHF. CDR3 coding DNA: TGTGCCAGCAGCGAACTCACAGGGGGAGGTAGCAATCAGCCCCAGCATTTT.

The chain employs TRBV4-3 and TRBJ2-7, with 9 bases fitting TRBD2. V shed 0 bases and J 4 bases; nucleotides not matched to a gene: 16. Germline CDR1 is LGHNA and CDR2 is YSLEER. The CDR3 consists of 19 residues. The CDR3 DNA sequence: TGCGCCAGCAGCCAAGATCTGGTCGGGGGAGCGGGAGGTCTTTACGAGCAGTACTTC. Translated: CASSQDLVGGAGGLYEQYF.

The J gene is TRBJ1-1, the V gene TRBV29-1, with D possibly being TRBD1 (6 bases). Germline CDR1 and CDR2: SQVTM and ANQGSEA. The CDR3 runs 15 residues. The ends were cut back, 5 bases at V and 5 bases at J, with 21 bases in the middle. CDR3 bases: TGCAGCGTTAACGCAGGGGCAACTTTGGGGACTGAAGCTTTCTTT. Its protein product is CSVNAGATLGTEAFF.

As regards this clonotype: Mismatch with germline at one junction end may stem from a read error. The chain couples TRBV7-6 to TRBJ2-5; the D call may be TRBD1 or TRBD2 (5 bases each). This CDR3 is 15 amino acids long. Germline V gene sequence: CDR1 SGHVS, CDR2 FNYEAQ. The CDR3 reads CASSLAGLGDETQYF. Written as DNA, the CDR3 is TGTGCTAGCAGCTTAGCCGGGCTTGGGGACGAGACCCAGTACTTC.